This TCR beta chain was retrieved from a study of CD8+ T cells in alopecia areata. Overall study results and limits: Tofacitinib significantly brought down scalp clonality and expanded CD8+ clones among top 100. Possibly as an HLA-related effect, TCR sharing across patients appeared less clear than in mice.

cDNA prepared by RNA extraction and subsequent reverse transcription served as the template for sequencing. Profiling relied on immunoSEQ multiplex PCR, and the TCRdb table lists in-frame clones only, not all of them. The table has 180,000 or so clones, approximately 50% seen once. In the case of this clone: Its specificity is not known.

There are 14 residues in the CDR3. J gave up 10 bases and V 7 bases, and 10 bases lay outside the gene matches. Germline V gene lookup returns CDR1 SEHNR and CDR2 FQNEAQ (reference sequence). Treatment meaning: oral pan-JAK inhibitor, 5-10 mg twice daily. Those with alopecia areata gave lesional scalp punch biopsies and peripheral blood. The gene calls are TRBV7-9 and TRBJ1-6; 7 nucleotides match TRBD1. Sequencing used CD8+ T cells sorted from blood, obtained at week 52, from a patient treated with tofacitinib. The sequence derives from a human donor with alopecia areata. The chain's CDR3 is CASTFRDRGSPLHF. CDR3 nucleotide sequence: TGTGCCAGCACCTTTAGGGACAGAGGGTCACCCCTCCACTTT.